A single sample is the source of the 13 T cell receptor beta chains below, sequenced in a study of blood T cell repertoires in COVID-19. Sequenced by immunoSEQ multiplex PCR; TCRdb stores in-frame clones only, minus some. Of 95,000 to 150,000 clones listed, just over 85% were seen once; the top ten hold about 4.5%. Sequencing was performed on peripheral blood. These receptors were taken from a middle-aged man with acute or convalescent COVID-19.

The chain recombines TRBV21-1 with TRBJ2-3; TRBD2, the D gene given by the table, was not confirmed from the DNA. TRBV21-1 is a documented pseudogene. The CDR3 has 14 residues. This chain's CDR3 is CAINTEGSADTQYF. The DNA of the CDR3 is TGTGCCATCAATACTGAGGGTAGCGCAGATACGCAGTATTTT.

This chain links TRBV7-6 with TRBJ1-1; 8 bases fit TRBD1. CDR3 size: 11 residues. After removal of 5 bases from V and 11 bases from J, the junction contained 4 bases not matched to a gene. Germline V gives CDR1 SGHVS, CDR2 FNYEAQ. The CDR3 DNA is TGTGCCAGCAGCCCGCAGGGGGCGGCTTTCTTT. Protein sequence: CASSPQGAAFF.

This chain connects TRBV4-3 to TRBJ2-3; 7 nucleotides align to TRBD1. Per the germline V gene, CDR1 is LGHNA and CDR2 is YSLEER. This CDR3 is 14 amino acids long. V shed 4 bases, J shed 3 bases, and the junction held 4 bases outside the gene matches. CDR3 DNA: TGCGCCAGCAGCCCCAAGGGGGCAACAGATACGCAGTATTTT. Amino acid sequence: CASSPKGATDTQYF.

The chain combines TRBV5-6 with TRBJ2-5, with 14 bases fitting TRBD2. V trimming: 4 bases; J trimming: 4 bases; junction bases outside the gene matches: 12. The CDR3 has 18 amino acids. Germline loops: CDR1 SGHDT, CDR2 YYEEEE. This CDR3 is CASSPRTSGGHPRETQYF. CDR3 DNA sequence: TGTGCCAGCAGCCCGCGGACTAGCGGGGGGCACCCGAGAGAGACCCAGTACTTC. The full variable domain, completed using reference TRBV5-6 and TRBJ2-5, is DAGVTQSPTHLIKTRGQQVTLRCSPKSGHDTVSWYQQALGQGPQFIFQYYEEEERQRGNFPDRFSGHQFPNYSSELNVNALLLGDSALYLCASSPRTSGGHPRETQYFGPGTRLLVL.

This chain connects TRBV12-3 or TRBV12-4 to TRBJ1-4; D gene unclear. The V end was cut by 3 bases, the J end by 8 bases, with 4 bases between. CDR3 length equals 11 residues. As DNA, the CDR3 is TGTGCCAGCAGTTTCGGGGAAAAACTGTTTTTT. The encoded protein is CASSFGEKLFF.

This sequence joins TRBV5-5 and TRBJ2-5; possible D gene TRBD2, 5 bases. Trimming stripped 3 bases from V and 3 bases from J, with 18 bases between. The CDR3 is 16 amino acids. Per germline, CDR1 SGHKS and CDR2 YYEKEE (reference sequence). CDR3 protein: CASSWESGVLKETQYF. The CDR3 DNA reads as TGTGCCAGCAGCTGGGAATCCGGGGTACTAAAAGAGACCCAGTACTTC. Based on the CDR3 plus reference TRBV5-5 and TRBJ2-5, the full variable domain is DAGVTQSPTHLIKTRGQQVTLRCSPISGHKSVSWYQQVLGQGPQFIFQYYEKEERGRGNFPDRFSARQFPNYSSELNVNALLLGDSALYLCASSWESGVLKETQYFGPGTRLLVL.

CDR3 sequence reads: CASSADRDNSPLHF. CDR3 bases: TGTGCCAGCAGCGCGGACAGAGATAATTCACCCCTCCACTTT. The chain combines TRBV2 with TRBJ1-6, with D maybe TRBD1 (6 bases). The CDR3 loop spans 14 amino acids. Trimming removed 6 bases at V and 5 bases at J, with 11 bases between. Germline CDR1 SNHLY, CDR2 FYNNEI. Full variable domain (outside the CDR3, taken from reference TRBV2 and TRBJ1-6): EPEVTQTPSHQVTQMGQEVILRCVPISNHLYFYWYRQILGQKVEFLVSFYNNEISEKSEIFDDQFSVERPDGSNFTLKIRSTKLEDSAMYFCASSADRDNSPLHFGNGTRLTVT.

J is TRBJ2-2 and V is TRBV27, with D possibly being TRBD2 (6 bases). The CDR3 sequence is 16 residues long. The germline V gene encodes CDR1 MNHEY and CDR2 SMNVEV (reference sequence). V lost 4 bases to trimming and J lost 0 bases, with 12 bases between them. CDR3 sequence reads: CASSSPASANTGELFF. The DNA of the CDR3 is TGTGCCAGCAGTTCCCCCGCTAGCGCGAACACCGGGGAGCTGTTTTTT.

This clone came up once. This chain links TRBV6-2 or TRBV6-3 with TRBJ2-7, with D perhaps TRBD1 (5 bases). V was clipped by 5 bases and J by 1 base, with 9 bases between them. Per the germline V gene, CDR1 is MNHEY and CDR2 is SVGEGT. The CDR3 is 13 residues long. CDR3 coding DNA: TGTGCCAGCAGTCCAGGACAATCCTACGAGCAGTACTTC. Translated: CASSPGQSYEQYF.

This rearrangement joins TRBV19 to TRBJ2-2; TRBD2 is a possible D gene (5 bases). CDR1 LNHDA and CDR2 SQIVND come from the germline V gene (reference sequence). V was shortened by 6 bases and J by 1 base, with 21 bases between the two germline ends. The CDR3 length is 18 residues. The CDR3 loop reads CASRRVVGGTENTGELFF. The CDR3, as DNA: TGTGCCAGTAGGCGGGTGGTTGGTGGCACCGAGAACACCGGGGAGCTGTTTTTT.

This clone was observed a handful of times. The chain links TRBV3-1 (or the pseudogene TRBV3-2) to TRBJ1-2; the D gene is possibly TRBD1 (6 bases). Trimming pared 1 base from V and 8 bases from J, leaving 20 bases between. From germline, CDR1 is LGHDT and CDR2 YNNKEL (reference sequence). CDR3 length: 16 amino acids. The CDR3 DNA follows: TGTGCCAGCAGCCAAGGCGGATCGGGGGGCGTTCACGGCTACACCTTC. It codes for CASSQGGSGGVHGYTF.

The chain links TRBV19 to TRBJ2-7; 10 bases map to TRBD1. The junction had 7 bases not matched to a gene; V was cut back by 7 bases and J by 7 bases. The CDR3 is made up of 13 amino acids. Germline V lookup: CDR1 LNHDA, CDR2 SQIVND (reference sequence). CDR3 protein: CASTLGQGGEQYF. The DNA for the CDR3 is TGTGCCAGTACCCTTGGACAGGGGGGTGAGCAGTACTTC.

The J gene is TRBJ2-1, the V gene TRBV20-1, with unresolved D. CDR1 DFQATT and CDR2 SNEGSKA come from the germline V gene (reference sequence). The CDR3 spans 11 residues. With 2 bases removed from V and 6 bases from J, the gap between germline ends came to 5 bases. The CDR3 bases are TGCAGTGCTAGAATAATCAATGAGCAGTTCTTC. This encodes CSARIINEQFF.